This TCR beta chain comes out of a study of blood T cell repertoires in COVID-19. Study-level information: PBMCs, B-cell-depleted T cells, or T cells were the source of the cDNA or gDNA that made up the material.

Sequencing used immunoSEQ multiplex PCR; TCRdb keeps in-frame clones, though not all of them. The sample has tens of thousands of clones, 80% to 85% seen once. The sequence came from a woman in her fifties or sixties with acute or convalescent COVID-19. The specimen sequenced was peripheral blood.

CDR3 DNA sequence: TGTGCCAGCACCTCTCCCCCGGGAGGCACTGAAGCTTTCTTT. Protein sequence: CASTSPPGGTEAFF. The chain employs TRBV7-9 and TRBJ1-1, with D unresolved. Trimming cost V 7 bases and J 4 bases, with 16 bases left between them. The CDR3 is made up of 14 amino acids. Germline V CDR1 and CDR2: SEHNR, FQNEAQ (reference sequence).